The rows below give T cell receptor beta chains drawn from one sample of a study of control samples from healthy donors and cancer patients. Clones were sequenced by immunoSEQ multiplex PCR, and TCRdb holds only the in-frame ones, with some missing. The sample carries tens of thousands of clones, 70% recorded once. The sequencing input was formalin-fixed, paraffin-embedded tissue. The source is a male donor with melanoma. Both conserved end residues are part of each CDR3. Fields, in order: V gene, clone size, D gene, J gene, CDR3 DNA, CDR3 protein. The D gene is left open where the match is weak. Clone sizes are given selectively: once, few, many, or a class where the clone is expanded.

TRBV5-5	-	-	TRBJ1-5	TGTGCCAGCAGCTTGTCGGGAGGGGATCAGCCCCAGCATTTT	CASSLSGGDQPQHF
TRBV5-4	-	TRBD1	TRBJ2-1	TGTGCCAGCAGCTTGAAGCATCACAGGGGCCTCTCCTACAATGAGCAGTTCTTC	CASSLKHHRGLSYNEQFF
TRBV18	many	-	TRBJ2-6	TGTGCCAGCTCCCGAGAACAGTCCGGGGCCAACGTCCTGACTTTC	CASSREQSGANVLTF
TRBV2	many	-	TRBJ1-5	TGTGCCAGCAGAAGGACGGGCTATAATAGCAATCAGCCCCAGCATTTT	CASRRTGYNSNQPQHF
TRBV30	few	-	TRBJ2-2	TGTGCCTGGAACGCTAACACCGGGGAGCTGTTTTTT	CAWNANTGELFF
TRBV28	few	TRBD1	TRBJ1-6	TGTGCCAGCAGTTTCGGACAGGCCCATCAACCACCCCTCCACTTT	CASSFGQAHQPPLHF
TRBV20-1	few	-	TRBJ2-4	TGCAGTGCTAGTGGGATCCTAGCCAAAAACATTCAGTACTTC	CSASGILAKNIQYF
TRBV27	-	-	TRBJ2-5	TGTGCCAGCAGTTTGGGGCCGGACAGAGAGACCCAGTACTTC	CASSLGPDRETQYF
TRBV19	-	-	TRBJ1-5	TGTGCCAGTAGGACGACAGCTAATAGCAATCAGCCCCAGCATTTT	CASRTTANSNQPQHF
TRBV19	-	TRBD2	TRBJ2-2	TGTGCCAGTAGTTCCTGGACTAGGTCAAATCCTGGGGAGCTGTTTTTT	CASSSWTRSNPGELFF
TRBV7-9	-	-	TRBJ1-2	TGTGCCAGCAGCCCCCGACAGGAATACTATGGCTACACCTTC	CASSPRQEYYGYTF
TRBV6-5	-	TRBD2	TRBJ2-1	TGTGCCAGCAGTTATAGACTAGCGCCCTACAATGAGCAGTTCTTC	CASSYRLAPYNEQFF
TRBV29-1	-	TRBD2	TRBJ2-2	TGCAGCGTTGAAACGGGAGGGGCGAACACCGGGGAGCTGTTTTTT	CSVETGGANTGELFF
TRBV10-1	-	-	TRBJ2-2	TGCGCCAGCAGTGACCCAGCGACCGGGGAGCTGTTTTTT	CASSDPATGELFF
TRBV3-1/TRBV3-2	few	-	TRBJ2-5	TGTGCCAGCAGCCAAATTCCCACTGGGGGGACCCAGTACTTC	CASSQIPTGGTQYF
TRBV28	-	-	TRBJ2-3	TGTGCCAGCAGTTTACCTCGGGACCTGATCCAGCCCCAGTATTTT	CASSLPRDLIQPQYF
TRBV6-1	few	-	TRBJ1-5	TGTGCCAGCAGTGAAGCGACCGAAGATAGCAATCAGCCCCAGCATTTT	CASSEATEDSNQPQHF
TRBV19	medium-sized	TRBD2	TRBJ2-1	TGTGCCAGTAGTACCCAAACTAGCGCCTCCTACAATGAGCAGTTCTTC	CASSTQTSASYNEQFF
TRBV4-2	-	TRBD2	TRBJ2-3	TGTGCCAGCAGCCAAGAACTAGCGGGAGGGTTCTTCACAGATACGCAGTATTTT	CASSQELAGGFFTDTQYF
TRBV14	-	-	TRBJ1-2	TGTGCCAGCAGTCGGGCGGGGCCTAACTATGGCTACACCTTC	CASSRAGPNYGYTF
TRBV15	-	TRBD2	TRBJ2-1	TGTGCCACCAGCAGTAAGGGAAGATCGCGGGAGCACCCCTACAATGAGCAGTTCTTC	CATSSKGRSREHPYNEQFF
TRBV6-5	-	TRBD1	TRBJ2-4	TGTGCCAGCAACCCGGGACAGGGATCTAACATTCAGTACTTC	CASNPGQGSNIQYF
TRBV5-1	-	-	TRBJ2-5	TGCGCCAGCAGCTTGGGGGTAATACAAGAGACCCAGTACTTC	CASSLGVIQETQYF
TRBV5-1	-	-	TRBJ2-1	TGCGCCAGCAGCTTGGCTGGCCTAGGACAGAGTTATAGCTCCTACAATGAGCAGTTCTTC	CASSLAGLGQSYSSYNEQFF
TRBV23-1	once	-	TRBJ2-7	TGCGCCAGCAGTCAGGCTATTGGGAGTGAGCAGTACTTC	CASSQAIGSEQYF
TRBV28	-	TRBD2	TRBJ2-2	TGTGCCAGCAGCCCAACCGTGGGGACTAGCCGGTCCACCGGGGAGCTGTTTTTT	CASSPTVGTSRSTGELFF
TRBV30	few	TRBD1	TRBJ2-7	TGTGCCTGGAGTCCCTTAGGAGGGGGACAGGTGGGCGAGCAGTACTTC	CAWSPLGGGQVGEQYF
TRBV27	-	TRBD2	TRBJ2-7	TGTGCCAGCAGCCCGGGGGGTCTAAACGAGCAGTACTTC	CASSPGGLNEQYF
TRBV5-1	many	-	TRBJ2-1	TGCGCCAGCAGCTTATCTCCGGGGGCAGCCAATGAGCAGTTCTTC	CASSLSPGAANEQFF
TRBV9	-	-	TRBJ2-2	TGTGCCAGCAGCGTAGGGGGTGATGGCATCGGGGAGCTGTTTTTT	CASSVGGDGIGELFF
TRBV7-9	-	-	TRBJ1-6	TGTGCCAGCAGCTCTAAAGGGACTGGACCACCCCTCCACTTT	CASSSKGTGPPLHF
TRBV28	-	-	TRBJ2-4	TGTGCCAGCAGTTTATGGCAGGCAATAGCCAAAAACATTCAGTACTTC	CASSLWQAIAKNIQYF
TRBV5-6	-	-	TRBJ2-4	TGTGCCAGCAGCTTGCGTAGGGAGTTAGCCAAAAACATTCAGTACTTC	CASSLRRELAKNIQYF
TRBV19	-	-	TRBJ2-2	TGTGCCAGTAGTATAGGAGTCAGCACCGGGGAGCTGTTTTTT	CASSIGVSTGELFF
TRBV6-5	-	-	TRBJ2-1	TGTGCCAGCGGCCCTATAGCGTACAATGAGCAGTTCTTC	CASGPIAYNEQFF
TRBV14	-	TRBD2	TRBJ2-2	TGTGCCAGCAGCCAAGTGTCTAGCGGGACCGGGGAGCTGTTTTTT	CASSQVSSGTGELFF
TRBV5-1	-	TRBD1	TRBJ2-3	TGCGCCAGCAGCTTGGTCACAGGGGGCTGGTCAGATACGCAGTATTTT	CASSLVTGGWSDTQYF
TRBV6-2/TRBV6-3	-	TRBD2	TRBJ2-7	TGTGCCAGCAGTTCGCCCCGTAGCGGGAGGATAAACGAGCAGTACTTC	CASSSPRSGRINEQYF
TRBV7-6	many	TRBD2	TRBJ2-1	TGTGCCAGCAGCCCACTTACGAGCGGGAGGGCCCCTGAGCAGTTCTTC	CASSPLTSGRAPEQFF
TRBV25-1	-	TRBD2	TRBJ2-1	TGTGCCAGCAGTGAATTATCTAGCGGTCCGGACAATGAGCAGTTCTTC	CASSELSSGPDNEQFF
TRBV19	-	TRBD1	TRBJ1-5	TGTGCCAGTAGCATCCTTGGGACAGGGGGTATGCAGCCCCAGCATTTT	CASSILGTGGMQPQHF
TRBV6-6	few	-	TRBJ2-7	-	CASSSSGFRPYEQYF
TRBV5-1	once	TRBD1	TRBJ2-3	TGCGCCAGCAGCTTGGAGACAGGGGGGACAGATACGCAGTATTTT	CASSLETGGTDTQYF
TRBV2	-	-	TRBJ2-2	TGTGCCAGTTGCTACCTGAACACCGGGGAGCTGTTTTTT	CASCYLNTGELFF
TRBV28	few	TRBD2	TRBJ2-7	TGTGCCACCCAGACTAGCAAAACTTCCTACGAGCAGTACTTC	CATQTSKTSYEQYF
TRBV9	-	-	TRBJ2-1	TGTGCCAGCAGCTTAGATAGGGGGTACAATGAGCAGTTCTTC	CASSLDRGYNEQFF